The 12 T cell receptor beta chains listed next were all sequenced from one sample in a study of T cell clusters in autoimmune cytopenias. About 39,000 genome equivalents of blood DNA were amplified for TRB. Multiplex touch-down PCR amplified TRB using TRB-A and TRB-B pools in one tube. No DNA is given; TCRdb re-called the multiplex PCR reads and lists each CDR3 protein once. There are 6,000 to 7,000 distinct CDR3 sequences in the sample, with roughly 18% held by the top ten. This sample also belongs to another study, concerning T cell repertoires in aging, cancer and after chemotherapy.

Sequencing used peripheral blood. Source of these receptors: a human donor in good health.

The chain joins TRBV10-1 to TRBJ2-5; there is no DNA to check the TCRdb D call of TRBD2. Germline CDR1 is WNHNN and CDR2 is SYGVQD (reference sequence). The CDR3 runs 14 residues. The CDR3 sequence: CASSEASVRETQYF.

The V and J genes are TRBV19 and TRBJ2-3; TCRdb's D call of TRBD1 is untestable without DNA. This CDR3 region has 15 residues. The V gene's germline CDR1 is LNHDA and CDR2 SQIVND (reference sequence). CDR3 sequence reads: CATAEGRGYTDTQYF.

This clonotype is called medium-sized based on its frequency. The chain links TRBV12-3 or TRBV12-4 to TRBJ2-5; TCRdb picks TRBD1, but there is no DNA to check that call. The CDR3 extends over 14 amino acids. CDR3 protein: CASRVTGPTETQYF.

This CDR3 is CASSEVQRANTEAFF. The V call is TRBV6-5, the J call TRBJ1-1. CDR1 and CDR2 from the germline V gene are MNHEY and SVGAGI. This CDR3 comprises 15 residues.

V gene TRBV19 combines with J gene TRBJ2-3; TCRdb's D call, TRBD2, is unchecked because there is no DNA. Germline CDR1 reads LNHDA; CDR2 reads SQIVND (reference sequence). This CDR3 is 15 amino acids long. CDR3: CASRTTGAAAGTQYF.

This chain connects TRBV20-1 to TRBJ1-3; TCRdb's assignment of TRBD1 cannot be checked, as there is no DNA. CDR3 length: 14 amino acids. Germline lookup yields CDR1 DFQATT and CDR2 SNEGSKA (reference sequence). CDR3 in amino acids: CSASQGSPGNTIYF.

This chain connects TRBV12-3 or TRBV12-4 to TRBJ2-7. The CDR3 consists of 17 residues. The CDR3 spells CASSEAAGGWGNFEQYF.

By frequency, this clonotype is medium-sized. The genes are TRBV15 and TRBJ2-6. This CDR3 has 15 amino acids. From germline, CDR1 is LNHNV and CDR2 YYDKDF (reference sequence). The CDR3 spells CATETSFSGANVLTF.

The V and J genes are TRBV6-5 and TRBJ2-2; TCRdb's assignment of TRBD1 cannot be checked, as there is no DNA. Germline-derived CDR1 and CDR2 are MNHEY and SVGAGI. CDR3 length: 14 residues. This chain's CDR3 is CASRGGAGTGELFF.

The chain has TRBV29-1 and TRBJ2-2; TCRdb's D call of TRBD2 is untestable without DNA. This CDR3 has 18 residues. Germline V gene sequence: CDR1 SQVTM, CDR2 ANQGSEA. CDR3 loop: CSVEDPPGTSGVGGELFF.

The V gene is TRBV6-4, the J gene TRBJ2-1; the D call from TCRdb, TRBD1, cannot be confirmed without DNA. This CDR3 is built from 14 residues. The germline V gene has CDR1 MRHNA and CDR2 SNTAGT. CDR3 loop: CASSEGTDHNEQFF.

The chain carries TRBV5-5 and TRBJ2-6; no DNA is available, so the TRBD1 call from TCRdb remains unchecked. The germline V gene encodes CDR1 SGHKS and CDR2 YYEKEE (reference sequence). The CDR3 is 16 amino acids. CDR3 sequence: CASTPGGNSGANVLTF.